This entry is about one T cell receptor (beta chain). Its target is unknown. PCR involved 60 Vbeta and 13 Jbeta primers. Here immunoSEQ multiplex PCR was the method, and the copy in TCRdb shows in-frame clones only, minus some. This sample yields some 120,000 clones, of which 75% to 85% are seen a single time; under 9.5% belongs to the top ten. The data stem from a study of cytomegalovirus exposure and HLA in healthy donors. As for the study in general: Earlier findings included roughly 120 million unique TCR beta sequences obtained from about 179 million T cells. Broader study findings: Trimming of TCR beta V- and J-genes showed a link, identified in a later analysis, to a missense DCLRE1C variant. Later findings reportedly placed an Asian-associated ancestry cluster below the approximately 700-donor mean for N-insertions.

In germline, CDR1 is SNHLY, CDR2 FYNNEI. CDR3 length: 13 residues. V dropped 10 bases and J dropped 3 bases, with 15 bases sitting between them. This chain joins TRBV2 and TRBJ1-1, with D possibly being TRBD1 (6 bases). Sequencing was done on a sample of PBMCs. The TCR originated in a woman between 50 and 59 years old in good health and CMV-seropositive. The CDR3 DNA is TGTGCCACCACACAGGGCAGTTACACTGAAGCTTTCTTT. This sequence encodes CATTQGSYTEAFF.